These 8 T cell receptor beta chains were sequenced from one sample in a study of shared clonotypes between healthy human individuals. Sequencing used immunoSEQ multiplex PCR; TCRdb keeps in-frame clones, though not all of them. The sample records roughly 640,000 clones, around 97% being singletons. Input material: naive CD4+ T cells sorted from blood. Subset denoted: CD45RA+ positively selected. The source of these receptors is a woman under 40 in good health.

V gene TRBV11-2 combines with J gene TRBJ2-7, with D unclear. Germline V gives CDR1 SGHAT, CDR2 FQNNGV. This CDR3 has 14 residues. The V end lost 1 base, the J end lost 3 bases, and 10 bases lay between the germline ends. The CDR3: CASSLGDWNYEQYF. The CDR3, as DNA: TGTGCCAGCAGCTTAGGGGATTGGAACTACGAGCAGTACTTC.

The chain combines TRBV7-9 with TRBJ1-2; 9 nucleotides align to TRBD1. This CDR3 has 13 residues. Germline values: CDR1 SEHNR, CDR2 FQNEAQ (reference sequence). V was pared by 3 bases and J by 7 bases, with 3 bases of the junction left unmatched. The CDR3 DNA sequence: TGTGCCAGCAGCTTCCGGGACAGGGTTGGCTACACCTTC. Residues: CASSFRDRVGYTF.

This chain uses TRBV10-3 with TRBJ1-1, with 9 bases matching TRBD1. Germline assignment: CDR1 ENHRY and CDR2 SYGVKD. The CDR3 runs to 15 residues. V trimming: 3 bases; J trimming: 1 base; junction bases outside the gene matches: 3. CDR3 loop: CAISDLDRGNTEAFF. CDR3 DNA: TGTGCCATCAGTGACCTGGACAGGGGGAACACTGAAGCTTTCTTT.

V usage is TRBV5-1 and J usage is TRBJ2-1, with 15 positions matching TRBD2. Germline CDR1 reads SGHRS; CDR2 reads YFSETQ. This CDR3 contains 18 residues. J gave up 7 bases and V 1 base, and 9 bases lay outside the gene matches. The CDR3 reads CASSLPSQGLAGGNEQFF. CDR3 nucleotide sequence: TGCGCCAGCAGCTTGCCGTCCCAGGGACTAGCGGGAGGAAATGAGCAGTTCTTC. Together with reference TRBV5-1 and TRBJ2-1, the CDR3 gives the full variable domain: KAGVTQTPRYLIKTRGQQVTLSCSPISGHRSVSWYQQTPGQGLQFLFEYFSETQRNKGNFPGRFSGRQFSNSRSEMNVSTLELGDSALYLCASSLPSQGLAGGNEQFFGPGTRLTVL.

The rearrangement uses TRBV27 and TRBJ2-7; 7 bases are a match to TRBD2. Germline CDR1 is MNHEY and CDR2 is SMNVEV (reference sequence). The CDR3 sequence is 15 residues long. The J segment lost 3 bases and the V segment lost 3 bases, leaving 8 bases of the junction unmatched. The CDR3 bases are TGTGCCAGCAGTTTTCGAACTAGCGAAAACTACGAGCAGTACTTC. The encoded protein is CASSFRTSENYEQYF.

The rearrangement links TRBV11-2 to TRBJ2-1, with D possibly TRBD2 on 7 matching bases. CDR3 size: 17 residues. V lost 3 bases and J lost 5, with 20 bases in between. CDR1 SGHAT and CDR2 FQNNGV come from the germline V gene. The CDR3 reads CASSFGHRGAPHNEQFF. CDR3 DNA sequence: TGTGCCAGCAGCTTCGGACATCGGGGGGCCCCACACAATGAGCAGTTCTTC.

This chain connects TRBV28 to TRBJ1-3; D is uncertain. This CDR3 comprises 15 residues. Per germline, CDR1 MDHEN and CDR2 SYDVKM. Trimming took 5 bases from V and 5 from J, leaving 16 bases between them. Here the CDR3 reads CASSPRGIIRNTIYF. CDR3 DNA: TGTGCCAGCAGTCCCCGGGGTATTATTAGAAACACCATATATTTT.

V usage is TRBV5-1 and J usage is TRBJ1-1; D uncertain. Germline-derived CDR1 and CDR2 are SGHRS and YFSETQ. CDR3 length equals 14 residues. Trimming cost V 0 bases and J 7 bases, with 13 bases left between them. CDR3 protein: CASSLAVSGDEAFF. CDR3 DNA sequence: TGCGCCAGCAGCTTGGCCGTTTCAGGAGATGAAGCTTTCTTT.